The T cell receptor (beta chain) described here comes from a study of CD8+ T cells in alopecia areata. Across the study: Patients received oral tofacitinib, 5 to 10 mg twice daily, for moderate-to-severe alopecia areata.

Lesional scalp tissue (obtained by punch biopsy) and peripheral blood were collected from alopecia areata patients. About this clone itself: Its specificity is unknown.

V shed 4 bases and J shed 2 bases, with 11 bases lying between them. Germline-derived CDR1 and CDR2 are SGHVS and FQNEAQ. The CDR3 runs to 15 residues. General study results and limits: Clonality in lesional scalp, especially alopecia totalis/universalis, exceeded that of normal scalp.

Sequencing templates came from extracted RNA that was reverse transcribed into cDNA. The data were produced by immunoSEQ multiplex PCR, yet TCRdb's version contains in-frame clones alone and is incomplete. This sample has 150,000 or so clones, with approximately 53% found just once. V usage is TRBV7-8 and J usage is TRBJ2-2; weak D call: TRBD2 (6 bases). This sample comprised CD8+ T cells sorted from blood, obtained at week 0. This TCR derives from a human donor with alopecia areata. CDR3 protein: CASSSKAGNTGELFF. CDR3 DNA sequence: TGTGCCAGCAGCTCCAAGGCGGGAAACACCGGGGAGCTGTTTTTT. The whole variable domain, filled in from reference TRBV7-8 and TRBJ2-2, reads GAGVSQSPRYKVAKRGQDVALRCDPISGHVSLFWYQQALGQGPEFLTYFQNEAQLDKSGLPSDRFFAERPEGSVSTLKIQRTQQEDSAVYLCASSSKAGNTGELFFGEGSRLTVL.